Below are 10 T cell receptor beta chains sequenced from a single sample in a study of human T cells and chemical hapten exposure. TCRdb re-derived calls from the RACE reads in MiXCR, one entry per CDR3 protein. The sample lists about 82,000 distinct CDR3 sequences, 10% to 14% occurring once. Sample time point: patch test 3, about 24 weeks after DPC sensitization. Treatment here: therapeutic diphenylcyclopropenone sensitization with weekly scalp DPC. The starting material was whole blood, obtained in connection with sensitization to the hapten diphenylcyclopropenone (DPC). The receptors shown here come from a woman between 45 and 60 years old with alopecia areata. Some clones in this sample may be carry-over from other donors' samples.

This clonotype was seen only a few times. The chain links TRBV5-1 to TRBJ1-2; D is perhaps TRBD1 (5 bases). The CDR3 has 15 residues. Trimming pared 0 bases from V and 2 bases from J, leaving 11 bases between. Germline CDR1 and CDR2: SGHRS and YFSETQ. The CDR3 region is CASSLDGGWNYGYTF. In DNA form, the CDR3 reads TGCGCCAGCAGCTTGGACGGGGGTTGGAACTATGGCTACACCTTC.

This rearrangement joins TRBV11-2 to TRBJ2-3; D perhaps matches TRBD1 (6 bases). CDR3 length: 17 residues. Germline V gene lookup returns CDR1 SGHAT and CDR2 FQNNGV. V gave up 0 bases and J gave up 4 bases, with 17 bases separating them. The CDR3 coding sequence is TGTGCCAGCAGCTTAGAAGGGGGTCGAATCGGGCCAGATACGCAGTATTTT. Its translation is CASSLEGGRIGPDTQYF. Supplemented by reference TRBV11-2 and TRBJ2-3, the full variable domain reads EAGVAQSPRYKIIEKRQSVAFWCNPISGHATLYWYQQILGQGPKLLIQFQNNGVVDDSQLPKDRFSAERLKGVDSTLKIQPAKLEDSAVYLCASSLEGGRIGPDTQYFGPGTRLTVL.

This clonotype showed up many times. V is TRBV13 and J is TRBJ2-7; D is undetermined. Germline V gene data show CDR1 as PRHDT and CDR2 as FYEKMQ (reference sequence). Trimming took 4 bases from V and 6 from J, leaving 13 bases between them. The CDR3 is 13 amino acids. The CDR3 nucleotides are TGTGCCAGCAGCTCCCCCCCCCGGAGCGAGCAGTACTTC. It is translated as CASSSPPRSEQYF.

This clonotype came up many times. The gene calls are TRBV6-5 and TRBJ2-3, with 8 bases fitting TRBD2. Losses at the gene ends were 2 bases for V and 2 bases for J; bases not matched to a gene: 3. CDR1 and CDR2 from the germline V gene are MNHEY and SVGAGI. The CDR3 has 15 amino acids. In DNA, the CDR3 is TGTGCCAGCAGTTACGGCGGGAGGTACACAGATACGCAGTATTTT. This sequence encodes CASSYGGRYTDTQYF.

The chain employs TRBV6-5 and TRBJ1-3, with D perhaps TRBD1 (6 bases). Germline loops: CDR1 MNHEY, CDR2 SVGAGI. V was pared by 6 bases and J by 3 bases, with 15 bases between. This CDR3 has 15 amino acids. CDR3 sequence: CASRGTTGFGNTIYF. DNA of the CDR3: TGTGCCAGCAGGGGGACTACAGGGTTTGGAAACACCATATATTTT.

This clonotype appeared many times. V gene TRBV11-2 combines with J gene TRBJ2-6, with TRBD1 as a possible D gene (5 bases). Germline loops: CDR1 SGHAT, CDR2 FQNNGV. Between the trimmed V and J ends, which lost 1 base and 0 bases, there was a span of 10 bases. CDR3 length: 17 amino acids. The DNA of the CDR3 is TGTGCCAGCAGCTTAGCTGCAGGACACTCTGGGGCCAACGTCCTGACTTTC. Its translation is CASSLAAGHSGANVLTF.

This clonotype came up a few times. The chain has TRBV5-6 and TRBJ2-7; 8 bases match TRBD2. The germline gives CDR1 SGHDT, CDR2 YYEEEE. The length of the CDR3 is 16 residues. J was trimmed by 5 bases and V by 1 base; bases with no gene match: 11. CDR3 in DNA: TGTGCCAGCAGCTTGCGGCCCGGGACTAGTTTCCACGAGCAGTACTTC. Translating it yields CASSLRPGTSFHEQYF.

This clonotype was seen repeatedly, ten times or more. The chain is built from TRBV10-3 and TRBJ2-7; either TRBD1 or TRBD2 may fit D (6 bases each). Germline CDR1 and CDR2: ENHRY and SYGVKD. V was pared by 7 bases and J by 2 bases, with 12 bases between. The CDR3 loop spans 13 amino acids. The CDR3 loop reads CAIKGGRTYEQYF. The DNA for the CDR3 is TGTGCCATCAAAGGGGGGAGAACCTACGAGCAGTACTTC.

This clonotype was picked up many times. J is TRBJ2-3 and V is TRBV12-5; 8 bases map to TRBD2. The V segment lost 5 bases and the J segment 0 bases; nucleotides outside the gene matches: 7. CDR3 length equals 16 residues. Germline V gives CDR1 LGHNT, CDR2 FRNRAP. The DNA of the CDR3 is TGTGCTAGTGGTCCGGGCTTAGCGGGGAGCACAGATACGCAGTATTTT. This sequence encodes CASGPGLAGSTDTQYF.

Regarding this clonotype: This sequence may be a read error, since a much larger clone differs from it by one base. The gene calls are TRBV11-3 and TRBJ2-5, with a possible D match to TRBD2 (5 bases). The CDR3 consists of 13 residues. Trimming removed 2 bases at V and 7 bases at J, with 11 bases between. The germline gives CDR1 SGHNT, CDR2 YENEEA. The CDR3 DNA sequence: TGTGCCAGCAGCTTATCCCGAAGCGGGACCCAGTACTTC. This gives the protein CASSLSRSGTQYF. The full variable domain, completed using reference TRBV11-3 and TRBJ2-5, is EAGVVQSPRYKIIEKKQPVAFWCNPISGHNTLYWYLQNLGQGPELLIRYENEEAVDDSQLPKDRFSAERLKGVDSTLKIQPAELGDSAVYLCASSLSRSGTQYFGPGTRLLVL.